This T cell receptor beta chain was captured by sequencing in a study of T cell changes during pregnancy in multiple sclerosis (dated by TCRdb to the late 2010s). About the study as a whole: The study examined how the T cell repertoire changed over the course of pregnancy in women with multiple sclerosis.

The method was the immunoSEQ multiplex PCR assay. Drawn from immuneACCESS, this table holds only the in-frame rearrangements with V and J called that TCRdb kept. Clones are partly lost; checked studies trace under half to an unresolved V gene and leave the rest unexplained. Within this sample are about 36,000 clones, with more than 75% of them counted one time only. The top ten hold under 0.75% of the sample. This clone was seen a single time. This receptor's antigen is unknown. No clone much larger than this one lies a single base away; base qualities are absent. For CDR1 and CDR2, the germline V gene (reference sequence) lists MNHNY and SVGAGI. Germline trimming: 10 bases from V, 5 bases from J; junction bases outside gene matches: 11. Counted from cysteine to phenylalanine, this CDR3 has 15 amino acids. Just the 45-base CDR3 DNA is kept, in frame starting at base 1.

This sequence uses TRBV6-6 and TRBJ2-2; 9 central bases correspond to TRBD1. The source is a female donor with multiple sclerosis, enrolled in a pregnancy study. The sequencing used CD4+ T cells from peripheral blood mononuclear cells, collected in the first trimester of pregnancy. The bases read TGTGCCACCAATACCGGGACAGGGTGGACCGGGGAGCTGTTTTTT. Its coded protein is CATNTGTGWTGELFF.